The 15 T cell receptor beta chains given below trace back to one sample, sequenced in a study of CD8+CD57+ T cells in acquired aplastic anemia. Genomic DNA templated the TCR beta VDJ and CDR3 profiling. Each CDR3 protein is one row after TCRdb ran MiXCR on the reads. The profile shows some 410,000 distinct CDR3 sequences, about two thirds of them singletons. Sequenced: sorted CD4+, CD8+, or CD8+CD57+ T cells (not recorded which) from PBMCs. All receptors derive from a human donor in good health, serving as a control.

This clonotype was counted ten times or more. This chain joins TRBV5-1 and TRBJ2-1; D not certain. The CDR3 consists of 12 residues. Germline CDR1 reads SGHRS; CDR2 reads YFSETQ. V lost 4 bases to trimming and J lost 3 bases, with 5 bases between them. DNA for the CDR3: TGCGCCAGCAGCACTAACTACAATGAGCAGTTCTTC. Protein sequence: CASSTNYNEQFF.

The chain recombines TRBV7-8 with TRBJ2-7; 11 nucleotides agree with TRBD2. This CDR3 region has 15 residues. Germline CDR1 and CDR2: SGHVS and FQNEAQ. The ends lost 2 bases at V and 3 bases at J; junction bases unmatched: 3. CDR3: CASSLQLAGVYEQYF. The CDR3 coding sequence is TGTGCCAGCAGCTTACAACTAGCGGGAGTCTACGAGCAGTACTTC. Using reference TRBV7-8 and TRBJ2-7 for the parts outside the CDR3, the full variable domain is GAGVSQSPRYKVAKRGQDVALRCDPISGHVSLFWYQQALGQGPEFLTYFQNEAQLDKSGLPSDRFFAERPEGSVSTLKIQRTQQEDSAVYLCASSLQLAGVYEQYFGPGTRLTVT.

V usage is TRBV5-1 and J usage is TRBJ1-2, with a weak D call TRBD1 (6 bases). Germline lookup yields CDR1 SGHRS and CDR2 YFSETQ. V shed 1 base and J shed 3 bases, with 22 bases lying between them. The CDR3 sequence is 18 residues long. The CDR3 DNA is TGCGCCAGCAGCTTGTCTTCACCAGAGGGGGGAGGATACTATGGCTACACCTTC. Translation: CASSLSSPEGGGYYGYTF.

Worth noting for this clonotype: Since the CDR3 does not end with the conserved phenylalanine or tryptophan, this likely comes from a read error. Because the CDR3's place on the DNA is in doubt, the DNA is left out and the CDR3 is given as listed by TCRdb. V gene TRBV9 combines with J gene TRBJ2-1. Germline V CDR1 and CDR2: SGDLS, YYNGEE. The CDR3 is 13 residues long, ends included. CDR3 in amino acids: CASGNSRYNEQPL.

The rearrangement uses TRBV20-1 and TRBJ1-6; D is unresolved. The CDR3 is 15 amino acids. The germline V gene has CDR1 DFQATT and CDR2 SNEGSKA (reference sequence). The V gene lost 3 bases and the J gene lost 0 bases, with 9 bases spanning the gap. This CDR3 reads CSARYGSSYNSPLHF. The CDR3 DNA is TGCAGTGCTAGGTATGGGAGCTCCTATAATTCACCCCTCCACTTT.

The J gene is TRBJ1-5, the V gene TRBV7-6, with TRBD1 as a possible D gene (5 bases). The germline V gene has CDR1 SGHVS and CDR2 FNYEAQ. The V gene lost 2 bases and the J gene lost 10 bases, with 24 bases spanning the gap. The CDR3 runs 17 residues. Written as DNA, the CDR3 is TGTGCCAGCAGCTTAACCCGGGGCTCCTACGAGCAGTACCCCCAGCATTTT. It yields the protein CASSLTRGSYEQYPQHF. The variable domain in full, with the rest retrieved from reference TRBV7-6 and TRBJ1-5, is GAGVSQSPRYKVTKRGQDVALRCDPISGHVSLYWYRQALGQGPEFLTYFNYEAQQDKSGLPNDRFSAERPEGSISTLTIQRTEQRDSAMYRCASSLTRGSYEQYPQHFGDGTRLSIL.

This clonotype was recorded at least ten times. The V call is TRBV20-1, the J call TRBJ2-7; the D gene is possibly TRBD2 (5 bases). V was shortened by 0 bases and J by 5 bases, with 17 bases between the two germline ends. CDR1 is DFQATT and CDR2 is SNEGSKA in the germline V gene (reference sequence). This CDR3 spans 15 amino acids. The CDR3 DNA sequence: TGCAGTGCTAGAGATACTAGTCGGGGAAGAGACGAGCAGTACTTC. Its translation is CSARDTSRGRDEQYF.

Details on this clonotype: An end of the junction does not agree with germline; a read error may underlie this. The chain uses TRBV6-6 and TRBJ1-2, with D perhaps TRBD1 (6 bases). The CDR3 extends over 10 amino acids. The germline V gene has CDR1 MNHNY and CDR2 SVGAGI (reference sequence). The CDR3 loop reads CAIGGGGCTF. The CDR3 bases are TGTGCCATCGGTGGGGGCGGCTGCACCTTC.

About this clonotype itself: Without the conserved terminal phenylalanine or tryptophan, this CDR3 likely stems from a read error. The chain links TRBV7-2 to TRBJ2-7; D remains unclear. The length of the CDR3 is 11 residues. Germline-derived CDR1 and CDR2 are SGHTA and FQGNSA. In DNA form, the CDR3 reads TGCGCCAGCAGCTCCGAACGCGAGCAGTACTCC. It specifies CASSSEREQYS.

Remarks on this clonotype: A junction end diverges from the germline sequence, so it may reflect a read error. CDR3 nucleotides: TGTGCCAGCAGCTTAAATGGACTGCGCGAGACCAAGTACTTC. Protein: CASSLNGLRETKYF. J is TRBJ2-5 and V is TRBV7-2, with a possible D match to TRBD2 (5 bases). The CDR3 consists of 14 residues. CDR1 and CDR2 from the germline V gene are SGHTA and FQGNSA.

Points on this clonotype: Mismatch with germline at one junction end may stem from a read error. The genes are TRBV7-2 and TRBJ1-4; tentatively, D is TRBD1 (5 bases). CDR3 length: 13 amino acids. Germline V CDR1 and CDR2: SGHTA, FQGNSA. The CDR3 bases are TGTGCCAGCAGGTTGGCACGGGGGGAAAAAATGTTTTTT. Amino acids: CASRLARGEKMFF. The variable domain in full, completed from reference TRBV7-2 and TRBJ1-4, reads GAGVSQSPSNKVTEKGKDVELRCDPISGHTALYWYRQSLGQGLEFLIYFQGNSAPDKSGLPSDRFSAERTGGSVSTLTIQRTQQEDSAVYLCASRLARGEKMFFGSGTQLSVL.

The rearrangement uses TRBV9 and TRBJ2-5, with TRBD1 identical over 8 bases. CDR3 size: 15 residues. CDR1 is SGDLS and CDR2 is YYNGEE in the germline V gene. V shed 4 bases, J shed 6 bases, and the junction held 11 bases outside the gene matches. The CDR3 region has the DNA TGTGCCAGCAGCACCACCGCCAGGGGGCAACAGACCCAGTACTTC. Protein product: CASSTTARGQQTQYF.

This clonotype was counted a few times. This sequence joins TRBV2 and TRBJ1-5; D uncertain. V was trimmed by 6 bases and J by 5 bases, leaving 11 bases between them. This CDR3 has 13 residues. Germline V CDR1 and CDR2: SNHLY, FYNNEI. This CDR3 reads CASRRTADQPQHF. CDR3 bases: TGTGCCAGCAGGAGGACCGCAGATCAGCCCCAGCATTTT.

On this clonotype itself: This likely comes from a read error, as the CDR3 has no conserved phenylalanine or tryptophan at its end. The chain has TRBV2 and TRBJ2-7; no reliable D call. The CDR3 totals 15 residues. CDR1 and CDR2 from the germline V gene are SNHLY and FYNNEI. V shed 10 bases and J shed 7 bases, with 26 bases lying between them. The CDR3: CATSLNQPQRYEQYT. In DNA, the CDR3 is TGTGCCACCAGCCTAAACCAGCCCCAGCGCTATGAGCAGTACACC.

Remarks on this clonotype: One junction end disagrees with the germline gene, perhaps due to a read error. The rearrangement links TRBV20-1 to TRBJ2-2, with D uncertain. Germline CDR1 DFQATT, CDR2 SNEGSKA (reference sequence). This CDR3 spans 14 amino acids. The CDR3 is CSARLKTVTRELFF. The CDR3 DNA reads TGCAGTGCTAGGCTAAAGACGGTCACCCGGGAGCTGTTTTTT.